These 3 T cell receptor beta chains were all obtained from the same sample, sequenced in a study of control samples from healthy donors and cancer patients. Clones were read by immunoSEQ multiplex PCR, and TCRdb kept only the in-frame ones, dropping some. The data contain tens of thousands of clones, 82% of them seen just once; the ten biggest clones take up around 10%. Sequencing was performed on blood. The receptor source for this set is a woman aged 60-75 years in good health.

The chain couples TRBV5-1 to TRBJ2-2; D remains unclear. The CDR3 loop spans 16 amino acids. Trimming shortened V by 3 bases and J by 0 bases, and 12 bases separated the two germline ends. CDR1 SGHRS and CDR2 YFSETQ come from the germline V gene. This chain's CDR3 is CASSSDGTSNTGELFF. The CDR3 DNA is TGCGCCAGCAGCTCCGACGGAACCTCGAACACCGGGGAGCTGTTTTTT.

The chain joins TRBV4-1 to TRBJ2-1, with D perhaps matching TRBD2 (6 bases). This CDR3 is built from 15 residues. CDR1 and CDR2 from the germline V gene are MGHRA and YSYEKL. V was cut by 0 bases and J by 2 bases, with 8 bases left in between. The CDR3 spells CASSQDGGTYNEQFF. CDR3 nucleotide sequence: TGCGCCAGCAGCCAAGATGGGGGGACCTACAATGAGCAGTTCTTC.

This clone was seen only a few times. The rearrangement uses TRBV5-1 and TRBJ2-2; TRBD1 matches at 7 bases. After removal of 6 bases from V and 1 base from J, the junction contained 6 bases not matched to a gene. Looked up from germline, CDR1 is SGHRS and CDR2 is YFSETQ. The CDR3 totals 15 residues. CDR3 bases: TGCGCCAGCACCCAGCCAGGGGGGAACACCGGGGAGCTGTTTTTT. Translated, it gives CASTQPGGNTGELFF. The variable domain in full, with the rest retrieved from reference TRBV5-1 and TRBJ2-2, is KAGVTQTPRYLIKTRGQQVTLSCSPISGHRSVSWYQQTPGQGLQFLFEYFSETQRNKGNFPGRFSGRQFSNSRSEMNVSTLELGDSALYLCASTQPGGNTGELFFGEGSRLTVL.